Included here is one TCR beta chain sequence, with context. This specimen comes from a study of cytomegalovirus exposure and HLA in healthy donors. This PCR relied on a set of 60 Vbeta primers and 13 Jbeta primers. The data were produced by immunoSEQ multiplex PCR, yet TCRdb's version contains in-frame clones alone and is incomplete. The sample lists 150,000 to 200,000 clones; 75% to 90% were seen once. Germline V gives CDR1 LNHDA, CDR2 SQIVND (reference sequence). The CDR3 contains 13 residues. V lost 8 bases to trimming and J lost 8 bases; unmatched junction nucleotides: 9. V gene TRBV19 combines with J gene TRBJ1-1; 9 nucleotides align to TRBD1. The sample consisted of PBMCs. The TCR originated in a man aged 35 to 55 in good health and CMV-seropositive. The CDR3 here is CASSGTGNSEAFF. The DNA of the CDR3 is TGTGCCAGTTCCGGGACAGGGAATTCGGAAGCTTTCTTT. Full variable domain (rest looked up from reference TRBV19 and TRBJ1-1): DGGITQSPKYLFRKEGQNVTLSCEQNLNHDAMYWYRQDPGQGLRLIYYSQIVNDFQKGDIAEGYSVSREKKESFPLTVTSAQKNPTAFYLCASSGTGNSEAFFGQGTRLTVV.